The clone carrying this T cell receptor beta chain appeared once. This entry comes from a study of T cell changes during pregnancy in multiple sclerosis. CDR1 is LGHNA, CDR2 YSLEER, per germline. The CDR3 is made up of 15 amino acids. Trimming removed 0 bases from V and 5 bases from J; junction bases left unmatched: 6. Clones were read by immunoSEQ multiplex PCR, and TCRdb kept only the in-frame ones, dropping some. There are 30,000 to 40,000 clones in the sample; roughly 89% occur only once, and more than 0.5% lies in the top ten. The sequences come from CD4+ T cells from peripheral blood mononuclear cells, collected in the second trimester of pregnancy. The origin of this receptor is a female donor with multiple sclerosis, enrolled in a pregnancy study. The chain uses TRBV4-3 and TRBJ2-5; 7 bases agree with TRBD2. CDR3 sequence reads: CASSQEGGMAETQYF. The DNA for the CDR3 is TGCGCCAGCAGCCAAGAGGGAGGGATGGCGGAGACCCAGTACTTC.